This TCR beta chain is from a study of T cell therapy after organ transplantation. Time point defined: 4-8 weeks after completion of therapy. The CDR3 totals 12 residues. Germline CDR1 GTSNPN, CDR2 SVGIG (reference sequence). Trimming left V 2 bases short and J 5 bases short, with 9 bases between. This clone was counted between two and nine times. Its antigen is not known. TCRdb's table, derived via immunoSEQ multiplex PCR, lists solely in-frame clones and lacks some. The table has 15,000 to 20,000 clones, roughly four fifths seen once. This sequence originates from a human patient who had received a solid organ transplant and had CMV disease. A share of the T cells may be of graft donor origin. The chain joins TRBV30 to TRBJ1-1, with D possibly matching TRBD1 (5 bases). Sequences were derived from CD8+ T cells from blood, sampled after autologous CMV-specific T cell therapy. CDR3: CAWSKEGTEAFF. The CDR3 nucleotides read TGTGCCTGGAGTAAGGAGGGGACTGAAGCTTTCTTT.